This T cell receptor beta chain is from a study of blood T cell repertoires in COVID-19. Study-wide background: In each case, the material was cDNA or gDNA derived from T cells, B-cell-depleted T cells, or PBMCs.

V gave up 3 bases and J gave up 1 base; unmatched junction bases: 3. Looked up from germline, CDR1 is SGDLS and CDR2 is YYNGEE. CDR3 size: 15 residues. Per the original data handling: Estimation of nucleated cell counts was performed using reference gene primer amplification. Here immunoSEQ multiplex PCR was the method, and the copy in TCRdb shows in-frame clones only, minus some. V, J and clone size derive from that table, while D and trimming were established from the DNA sequence. The sample has 90,000 to 150,000 clones, more than 75% seen once. The receptor was isolated from a man in his fifties or sixties with acute or convalescent COVID-19. The sequenced material came from peripheral blood. This chain uses TRBV9 with TRBJ2-3, with TRBD2 matching 9 bases. The CDR3 loop is CASSGTSVRTDTQYF. CDR3 DNA: TGTGCCAGCAGCGGGACTAGCGTCCGCACAGATACGCAGTATTTT.